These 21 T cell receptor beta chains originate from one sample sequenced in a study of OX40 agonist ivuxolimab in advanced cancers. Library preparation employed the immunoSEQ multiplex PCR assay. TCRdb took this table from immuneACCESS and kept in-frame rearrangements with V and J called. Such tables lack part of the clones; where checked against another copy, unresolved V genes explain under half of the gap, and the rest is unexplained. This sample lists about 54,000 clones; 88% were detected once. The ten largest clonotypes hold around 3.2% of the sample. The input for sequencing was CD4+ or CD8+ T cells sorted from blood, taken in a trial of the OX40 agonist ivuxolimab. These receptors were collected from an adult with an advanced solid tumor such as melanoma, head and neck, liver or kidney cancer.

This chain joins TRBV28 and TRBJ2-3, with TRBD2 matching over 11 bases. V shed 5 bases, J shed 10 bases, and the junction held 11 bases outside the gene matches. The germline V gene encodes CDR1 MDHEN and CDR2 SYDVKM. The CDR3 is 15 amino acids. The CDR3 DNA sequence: TGTGCCAGCAGTATGAGGACTAGCGGGTTCATCGCGCAGTATTTT. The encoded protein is CASSMRTSGFIAQYF. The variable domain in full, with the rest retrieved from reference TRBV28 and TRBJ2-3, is DVKVTQSSRYLVKRTGEKVFLECVQDMDHENMFWYRQDPGLGLRLIYFSYDVKMKEKGDIPEGYSVSREKKERFSLILESASTNQTSMYLCASSMRTSGFIAQYFGPGTRLTVL.

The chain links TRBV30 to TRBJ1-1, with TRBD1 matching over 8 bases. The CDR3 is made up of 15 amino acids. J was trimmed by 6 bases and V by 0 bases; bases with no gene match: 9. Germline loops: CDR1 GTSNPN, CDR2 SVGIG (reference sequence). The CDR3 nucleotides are TGTGCCTGGAGTGTACTTGGGACAGGTCTTGCTGAAGCTTTCTTT. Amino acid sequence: CAWSVLGTGLAEAFF.

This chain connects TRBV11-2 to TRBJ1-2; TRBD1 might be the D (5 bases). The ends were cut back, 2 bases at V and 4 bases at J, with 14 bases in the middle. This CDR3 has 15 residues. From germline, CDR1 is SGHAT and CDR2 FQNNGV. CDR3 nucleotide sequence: TGTGCCAGCAGCTTAAACCCAGGGTCCGGCTATGGCTACACCTTC. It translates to CASSLNPGSGYGYTF.

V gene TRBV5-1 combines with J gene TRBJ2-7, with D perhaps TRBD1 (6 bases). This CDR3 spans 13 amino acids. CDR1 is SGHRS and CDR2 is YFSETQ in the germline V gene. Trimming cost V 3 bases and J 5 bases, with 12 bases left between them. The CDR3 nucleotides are TGCGCCAGCAGCTCAGGGGAACGCCACGAGCAGTACTTC. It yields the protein CASSSGERHEQYF.

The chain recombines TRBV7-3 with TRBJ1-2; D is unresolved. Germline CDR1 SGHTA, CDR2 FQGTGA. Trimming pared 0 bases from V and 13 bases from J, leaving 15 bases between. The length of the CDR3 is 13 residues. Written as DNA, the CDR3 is TGTGCCAGCAGCTTAACGGCTTTTAGGACCCCCACCTTC. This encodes CASSLTAFRTPTF.

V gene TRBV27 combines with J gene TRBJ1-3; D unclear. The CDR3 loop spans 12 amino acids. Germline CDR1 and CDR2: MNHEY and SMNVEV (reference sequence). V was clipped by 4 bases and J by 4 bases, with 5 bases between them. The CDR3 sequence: CASSSQGNTIYF. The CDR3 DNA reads TGTGCCAGCAGTTCCCAGGGAAACACCATATATTTT.

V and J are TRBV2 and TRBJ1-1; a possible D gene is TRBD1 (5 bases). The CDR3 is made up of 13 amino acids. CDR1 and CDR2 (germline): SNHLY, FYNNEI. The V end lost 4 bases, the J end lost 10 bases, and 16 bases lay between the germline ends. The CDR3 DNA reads TGTGCCAGCAGTGTAGGCGTAGGGACCGGAGCTTTCTTT. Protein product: CASSVGVGTGAFF.

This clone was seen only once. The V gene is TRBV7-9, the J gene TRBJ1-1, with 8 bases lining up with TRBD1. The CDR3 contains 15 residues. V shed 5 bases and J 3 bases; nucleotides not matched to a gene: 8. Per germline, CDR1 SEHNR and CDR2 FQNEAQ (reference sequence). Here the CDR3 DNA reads TGTGCCAGCAGCGAAGGACAGGGTGGGGACACTGAAGCTTTCTTT. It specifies CASSEGQGGDTEAFF. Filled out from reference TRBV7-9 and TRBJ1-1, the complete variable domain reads DTGVSQNPRHKITKRGQNVTFRCDPISEHNRLYWYRQTLGQGPEFLTYFQNEAQLEKSRLLSDRFSAERPKGSFSTLEIQRTEQGDSAMYLCASSEGQGGDTEAFFGQGTRLTVV.

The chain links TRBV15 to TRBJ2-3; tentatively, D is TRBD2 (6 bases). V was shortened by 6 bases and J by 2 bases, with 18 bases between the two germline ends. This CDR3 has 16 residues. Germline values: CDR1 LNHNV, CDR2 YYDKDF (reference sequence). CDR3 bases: TGTGCCACCAGTGCCGGGATAGCGGCGATCACAGATACGCAGTATTTT. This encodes CATSAGIAAITDTQYF.

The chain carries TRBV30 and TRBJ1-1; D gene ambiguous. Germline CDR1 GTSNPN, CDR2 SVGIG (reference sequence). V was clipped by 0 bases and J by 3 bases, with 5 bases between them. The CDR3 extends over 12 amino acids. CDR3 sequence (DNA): TGTGCCTGGAGTGTACAAGACACTGAAGCTTTCTTT. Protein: CAWSVQDTEAFF.

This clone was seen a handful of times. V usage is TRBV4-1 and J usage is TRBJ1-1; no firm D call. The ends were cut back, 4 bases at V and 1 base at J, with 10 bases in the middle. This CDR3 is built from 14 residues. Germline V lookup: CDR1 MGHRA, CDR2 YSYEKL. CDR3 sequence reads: CASSPYSRNTEAFF. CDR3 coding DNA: TGCGCCAGCAGCCCATACAGTAGGAACACTGAAGCTTTCTTT.

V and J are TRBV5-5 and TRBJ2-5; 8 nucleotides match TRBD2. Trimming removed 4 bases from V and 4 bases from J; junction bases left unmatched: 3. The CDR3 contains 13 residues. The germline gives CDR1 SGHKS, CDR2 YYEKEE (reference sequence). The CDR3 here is CASSAGLGETQYF. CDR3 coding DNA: TGTGCCAGCAGCGCGGGACTAGGAGAGACCCAGTACTTC.

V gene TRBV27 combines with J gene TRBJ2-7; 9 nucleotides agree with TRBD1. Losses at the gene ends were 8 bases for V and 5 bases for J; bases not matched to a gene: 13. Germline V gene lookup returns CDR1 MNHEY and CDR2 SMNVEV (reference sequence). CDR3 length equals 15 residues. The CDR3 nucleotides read TGTGCCAGCTCCCCATGGGGGACAGGGTACCACGAGCAGTACTTC. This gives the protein CASSPWGTGYHEQYF.

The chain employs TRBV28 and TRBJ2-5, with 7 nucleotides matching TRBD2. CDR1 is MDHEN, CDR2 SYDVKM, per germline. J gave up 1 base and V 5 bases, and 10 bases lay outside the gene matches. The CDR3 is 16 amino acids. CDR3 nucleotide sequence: TGTGCCAGCAGTCCGGGGGGAGCGGGTTCCCAAGAGACCCAGTACTTC. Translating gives CASSPGGAGSQETQYF. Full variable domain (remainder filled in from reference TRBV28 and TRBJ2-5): DVKVTQSSRYLVKRTGEKVFLECVQDMDHENMFWYRQDPGLGLRLIYFSYDVKMKEKGDIPEGYSVSREKKERFSLILESASTNQTSMYLCASSPGGAGSQETQYFGPGTRLLVL.

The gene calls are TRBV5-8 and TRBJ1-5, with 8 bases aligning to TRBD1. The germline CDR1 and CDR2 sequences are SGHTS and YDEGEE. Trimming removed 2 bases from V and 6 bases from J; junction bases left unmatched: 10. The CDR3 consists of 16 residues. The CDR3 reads CASSLGQGGLRQPQHF. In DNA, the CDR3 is TGTGCCAGCAGCTTAGGACAGGGTGGTTTACGTCAGCCCCAGCATTTT.

In DNA, the CDR3 is TGTGCCAGCAGTCCCCATAGGACCACTGAAGCTTTCTTT. Translated, it gives CASSPHRTTEAFF. The chain links TRBV11-1 to TRBJ1-1; D unresolved. This CDR3 region has 13 residues. Trimming removed 6 bases from V and 4 bases from J, with 12 bases in between. Germline loops: CDR1 SGHAT, CDR2 FQDESV (reference sequence).

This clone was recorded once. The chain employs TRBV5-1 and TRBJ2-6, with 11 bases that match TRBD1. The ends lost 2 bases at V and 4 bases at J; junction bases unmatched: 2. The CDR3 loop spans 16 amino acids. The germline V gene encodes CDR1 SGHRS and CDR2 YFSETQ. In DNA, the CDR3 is TGCGCCAGCAGCTTCGGACAGGGGGCCGGGGCCAACGTCCTGACTTTC. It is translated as CASSFGQGAGANVLTF.

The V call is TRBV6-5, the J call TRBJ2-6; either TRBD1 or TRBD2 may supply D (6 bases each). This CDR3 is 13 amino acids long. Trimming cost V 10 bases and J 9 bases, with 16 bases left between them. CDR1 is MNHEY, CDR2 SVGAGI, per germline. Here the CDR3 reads CATKQGLRNVLTF. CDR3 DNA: TGTGCCACCAAACAGGGACTTCGCAACGTCCTGACTTTC.

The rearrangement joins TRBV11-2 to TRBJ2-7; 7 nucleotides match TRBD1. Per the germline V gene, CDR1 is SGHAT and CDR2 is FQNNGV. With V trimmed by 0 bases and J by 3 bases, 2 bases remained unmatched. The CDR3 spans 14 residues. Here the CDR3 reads CASSLETGRYEQYF. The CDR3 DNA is TGTGCCAGCAGCTTAGAGACAGGGCGCTACGAGCAGTACTTC.

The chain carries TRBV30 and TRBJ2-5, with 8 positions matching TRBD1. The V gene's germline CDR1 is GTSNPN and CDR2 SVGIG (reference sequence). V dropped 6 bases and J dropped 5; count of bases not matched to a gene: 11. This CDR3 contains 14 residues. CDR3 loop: CACSQGANLETQYF. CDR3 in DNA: TGTGCCTGCTCGCAGGGGGCGAACTTGGAGACCCAGTACTTC. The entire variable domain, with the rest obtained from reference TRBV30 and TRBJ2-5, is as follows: SQTIHQWPATLVQPVGSPLSLECTVEGTSNPNLYWYRQAAGRGLQLLFYSVGIGQISSEVPQNLSASRPQDRQFILSSKKLLLSDSGFYLCACSQGANLETQYFGPGTRLLVL.

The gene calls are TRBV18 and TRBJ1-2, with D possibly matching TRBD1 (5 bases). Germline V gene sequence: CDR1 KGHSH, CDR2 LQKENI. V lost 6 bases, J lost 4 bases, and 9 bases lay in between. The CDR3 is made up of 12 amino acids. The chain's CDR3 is CASSQGTYGYTF. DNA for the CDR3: TGTGCCAGCTCCCAGGGAACCTATGGCTACACCTTC.